The sequence of this TCR beta chain was determined in a study of response to subunit inactivated influenza vaccine. A word on this clonotype: No antigen is known for it.

TCRdb re-derived calls from the RT-PCR reads in MiXCR, one entry per CDR3 protein. The sample records hundreds of thousands of distinct CDR3 sequences, roughly 14% being singletons. Findings and caveats of the study: A suggestion made by the authors is that each seasonal influenza vaccination recruits few new T cells.

The sequence was collected from a man aged 50 or older who received an inactivated influenza vaccine. The specimen was PBMCs from blood, collected about 11 days after vaccination.

The CDR3 DNA follows: TGTGCCAGCAGCCAAGATACTTCAGTACATACGCAGTATTTT. Protein product: CASSQDTSVHTQYF. This sequence joins TRBV3-1 and TRBJ2-3; no clear D gene. Trimming shortened V by 0 bases and J by 7 bases, and 11 bases separated the two germline ends. Germline V lookup: CDR1 LGHDT, CDR2 YNNKEL (reference sequence). The CDR3 covers 14 residues.